Listed here are 4 T cell receptor beta chains from one sample, sequenced in a study of CD8 T cells in ankylosing spondylitis. MiXCR was run by TCRdb on the 5' RACE reads, yielding one entry per CDR3 protein. Altogether 200,000 or so distinct CDR3 sequences are present, 15% to 20% being singletons, with the ten largest covering 4.3%. The material sequenced was blood, either unsorted or a sorted T cell fraction (not recorded which). These receptors originate from a male donor aged 10-35 years with ankylosing spondylitis or in good health (not recorded which).

This clonotype was counted at least ten times. V and J are TRBV5-1 and TRBJ2-3; 9 bases fit TRBD2. V shed 2 bases, J shed 1 base, and the junction held 8 bases outside the gene matches. Germline CDR1 reads SGHRS; CDR2 reads YFSETQ. The CDR3 is 17 residues long. Here the CDR3 DNA reads TGCGCCAGCAGCTTTTTACCCGGGACTAGCCGCACAGATACGCAGTATTTT. Translated: CASSFLPGTSRTDTQYF.

This chain links TRBV10-3 with TRBJ2-3; 10 bases line up with TRBD2. V was clipped by 0 bases and J by 0 bases; unmatched bases: 6. The germline gives CDR1 ENHRY, CDR2 SYGVKD. There are 18 residues in the CDR3. The CDR3: CAISESASGRGSTDTQYF. Written as DNA, the CDR3 is TGTGCCATCAGTGAGTCGGCTAGCGGGAGAGGTAGCACAGATACGCAGTATTTT.

The rearrangement links TRBV5-1 to TRBJ2-1, with 7 positions matching TRBD1. The CDR3 is 16 amino acids. Per germline, CDR1 SGHRS and CDR2 YFSETQ. V lost 0 bases and J lost 8; bases outside the gene matches: 11. The CDR3: CASSLVTGRGGDEQFF. Here the CDR3 DNA reads TGCGCCAGCAGCTTGGTTACGGGGAGAGGGGGCGATGAGCAGTTCTTC.

This clonotype was observed at least ten times. V gene TRBV20-1 combines with J gene TRBJ2-7; D call uncertain. V lost 3 bases to trimming and J lost 2 bases, with 8 bases between them. This CDR3 spans 12 amino acids. The germline CDR1 and CDR2 sequences are DFQATT and SNEGSKA (reference sequence). CDR3 DNA sequence: TGCAGTGCTAGCTGGCAGACCTACGAGCAGTACTTC. Amino acids: CSASWQTYEQYF.